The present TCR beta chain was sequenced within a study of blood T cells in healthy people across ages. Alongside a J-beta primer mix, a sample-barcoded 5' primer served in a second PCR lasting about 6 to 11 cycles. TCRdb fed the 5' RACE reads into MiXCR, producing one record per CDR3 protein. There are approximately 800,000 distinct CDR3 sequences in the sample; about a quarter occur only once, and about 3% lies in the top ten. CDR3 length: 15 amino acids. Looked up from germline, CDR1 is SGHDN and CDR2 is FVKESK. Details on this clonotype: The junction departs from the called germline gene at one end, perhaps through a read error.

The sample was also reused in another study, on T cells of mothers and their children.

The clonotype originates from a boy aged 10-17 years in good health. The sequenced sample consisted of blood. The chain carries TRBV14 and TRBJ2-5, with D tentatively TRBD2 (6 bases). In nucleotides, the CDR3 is TGTGCCAGCAGCCAATATGGAGGAGGGCAAGAGGCCCAGTACTTC. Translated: CASSQYGGGQEAQYF.